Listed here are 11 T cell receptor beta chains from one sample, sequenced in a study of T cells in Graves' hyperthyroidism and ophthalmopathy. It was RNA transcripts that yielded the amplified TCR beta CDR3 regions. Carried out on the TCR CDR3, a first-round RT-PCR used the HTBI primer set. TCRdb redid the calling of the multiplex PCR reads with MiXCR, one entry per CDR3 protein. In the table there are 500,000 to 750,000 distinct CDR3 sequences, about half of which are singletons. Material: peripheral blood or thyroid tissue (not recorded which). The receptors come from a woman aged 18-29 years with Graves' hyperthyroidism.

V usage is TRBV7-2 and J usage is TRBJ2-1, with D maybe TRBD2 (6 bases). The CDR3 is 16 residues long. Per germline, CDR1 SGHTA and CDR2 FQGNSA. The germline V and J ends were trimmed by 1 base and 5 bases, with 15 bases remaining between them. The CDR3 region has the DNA TGTGCCAGCAGCTTAGTAAGACTAGAGGAGGACAATGAGCAGTTCTTC. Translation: CASSLVRLEEDNEQFF.

The CDR3 here is CASSENSGGFGEKLFF. CDR3 DNA: TGTGCCAGCAGTGAAAATTCCGGGGGTTTTGGAGAAAAACTGTTTTTT. The V and J genes are TRBV2 and TRBJ1-4; D is perhaps TRBD1 (5 bases). The CDR3 covers 16 residues. The V end was cut by 2 bases, the J end by 8 bases, with 18 bases between. Germline V gene lookup returns CDR1 SNHLY and CDR2 FYNNEI.

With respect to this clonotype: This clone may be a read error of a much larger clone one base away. The CDR3 nucleotides are TGTGCCAGCAGTTTAGACGGGGCCGGGATGGAAAAACTGTTTTTT. Translating gives CASSLDGAGMEKLFF. The genes are TRBV12-3 or TRBV12-4 and TRBJ1-4, with a tentative D call TRBD1 (5 bases). The CDR3 is 15 residues long. Deletions cut 1 base from V and 8 bases from J, with 14 bases between.

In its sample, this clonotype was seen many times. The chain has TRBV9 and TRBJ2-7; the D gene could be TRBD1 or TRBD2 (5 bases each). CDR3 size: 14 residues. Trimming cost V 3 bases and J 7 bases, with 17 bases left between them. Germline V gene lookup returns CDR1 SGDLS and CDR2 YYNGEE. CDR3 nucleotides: TGTGCCAGCAGCGACGGGACCGAGTTTGGGGAGCAGTACTTC. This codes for CASSDGTEFGEQYF.

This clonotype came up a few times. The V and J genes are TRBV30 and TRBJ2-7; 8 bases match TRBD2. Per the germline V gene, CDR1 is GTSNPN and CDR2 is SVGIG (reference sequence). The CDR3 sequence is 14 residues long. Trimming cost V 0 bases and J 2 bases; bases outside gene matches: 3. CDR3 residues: CAWSVSGSAYEQYF. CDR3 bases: TGTGCCTGGAGTGTGAGCGGGAGTGCCTACGAGCAGTACTTC.

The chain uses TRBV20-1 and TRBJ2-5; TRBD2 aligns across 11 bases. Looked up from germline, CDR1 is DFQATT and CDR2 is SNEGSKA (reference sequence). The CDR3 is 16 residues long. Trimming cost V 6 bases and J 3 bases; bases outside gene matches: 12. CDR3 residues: CSASLTELAGEETQYF. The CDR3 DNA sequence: TGCAGTGCCAGCCTCACCGAACTAGCGGGAGAAGAGACCCAGTACTTC.

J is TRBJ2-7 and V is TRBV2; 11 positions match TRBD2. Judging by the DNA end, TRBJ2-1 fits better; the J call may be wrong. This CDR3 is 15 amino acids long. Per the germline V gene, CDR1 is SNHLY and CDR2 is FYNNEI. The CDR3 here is CASRWGLAVENEQFF. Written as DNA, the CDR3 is TGTGCCAGCAGATGGGGACTAGCGGTCGAGAATGAGCAGTTCTTC.

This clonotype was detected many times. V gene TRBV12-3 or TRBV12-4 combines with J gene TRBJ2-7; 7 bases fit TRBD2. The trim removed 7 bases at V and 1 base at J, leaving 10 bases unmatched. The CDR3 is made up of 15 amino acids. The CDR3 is CASTYYSGKSYEQYF. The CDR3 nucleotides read TGTGCCAGCACGTACTACAGCGGGAAGTCCTACGAGCAGTACTTC.

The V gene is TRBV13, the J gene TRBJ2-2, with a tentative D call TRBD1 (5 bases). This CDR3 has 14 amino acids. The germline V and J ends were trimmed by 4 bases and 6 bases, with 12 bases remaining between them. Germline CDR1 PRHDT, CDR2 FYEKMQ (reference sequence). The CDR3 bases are TGTGCCAGCAGCTCCCCCCAAGGGGCCGGGGAGCTGTTTTTT. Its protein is CASSSPQGAGELFF.

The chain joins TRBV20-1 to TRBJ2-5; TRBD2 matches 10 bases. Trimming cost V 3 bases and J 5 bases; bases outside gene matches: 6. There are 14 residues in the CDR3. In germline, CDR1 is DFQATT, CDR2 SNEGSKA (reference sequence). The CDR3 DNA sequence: TGCAGTGCTAGTCGGACTAGCGGCGGGGAGACCCAGTACTTC. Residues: CSASRTSGGETQYF.

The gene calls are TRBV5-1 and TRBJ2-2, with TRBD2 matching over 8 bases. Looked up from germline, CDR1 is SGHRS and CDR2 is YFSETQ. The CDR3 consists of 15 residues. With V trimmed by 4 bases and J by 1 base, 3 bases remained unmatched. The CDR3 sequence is CASSAGGRNTGELFF. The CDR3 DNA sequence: TGCGCCAGCAGCGCGGGGGGACGGAACACCGGGGAGCTGTTTTTT.